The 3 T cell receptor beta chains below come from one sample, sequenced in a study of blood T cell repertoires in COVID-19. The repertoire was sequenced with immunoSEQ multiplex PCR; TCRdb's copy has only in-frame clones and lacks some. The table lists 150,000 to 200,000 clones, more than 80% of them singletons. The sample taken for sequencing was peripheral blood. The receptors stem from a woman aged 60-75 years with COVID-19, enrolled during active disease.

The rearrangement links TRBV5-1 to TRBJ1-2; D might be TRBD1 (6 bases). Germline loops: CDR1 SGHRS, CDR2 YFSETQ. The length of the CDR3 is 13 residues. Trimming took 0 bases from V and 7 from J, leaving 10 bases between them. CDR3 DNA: TGCGCCAGCAGCTTGGCAGGGGCGGGTGGCTACACCTTC. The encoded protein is CASSLAGAGGYTF.

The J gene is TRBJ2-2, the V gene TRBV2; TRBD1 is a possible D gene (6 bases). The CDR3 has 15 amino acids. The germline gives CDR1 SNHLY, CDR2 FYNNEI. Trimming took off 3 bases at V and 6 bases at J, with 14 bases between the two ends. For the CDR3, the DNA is TGTGCCAGCAGTGATCCAGGGGCGGTTTCCGGGGAGCTGTTTTTT. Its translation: CASSDPGAVSGELFF.

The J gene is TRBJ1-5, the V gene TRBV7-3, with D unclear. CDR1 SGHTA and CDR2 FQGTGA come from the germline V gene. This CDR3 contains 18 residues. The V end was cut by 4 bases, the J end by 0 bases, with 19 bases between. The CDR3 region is CASSSAGIPIPSNQPQHF. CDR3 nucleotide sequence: TGTGCCAGCAGCTCCGCCGGGATACCCATTCCTAGCAATCAGCCCCAGCATTTT. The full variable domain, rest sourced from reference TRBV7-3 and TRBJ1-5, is GAGVSQTPSNKVTEKGKYVELRCDPISGHTALYWYRQSLGQGPEFLIYFQGTGAADDSGLPNDRFFAVRPEGSVSTLKIQRTERGDSAVYLCASSSAGIPIPSNQPQHFGDGTRLSIL.